Reported below is one TCR beta chain. Antigen specificity is unknown. This sample is part of a study of T cell responses to AZD1222 COVID-19 vaccine. Study-wide findings and caveats: None of the repertoires were sampled until the peak T cell response had passed. There were vaccine-associated CD4 TCRs across spike, dominant at 160-218 and 743-854.

CDR1 and CDR2 from the germline V gene are SGHRS and YFSETQ. The length of the CDR3 is 12 residues. V lost 7 bases, J lost 0 bases, and 8 bases lay in between. Sequencing was performed with immunoSEQ multiplex PCR; in TCRdb, only in-frame clones are kept and a portion is missing. In the table there are about 150,000 clones, about 91% of which are singletons. This receptor was identified in an adult in good health. V gene TRBV5-1 combines with J gene TRBJ2-7; D not resolved. Sequencing was performed on peripheral blood, taken on day 0 of AZD1222 vaccination. This CDR3 reads CASGRSSYEQYF. CDR3 nucleotide sequence: TGCGCCAGCGGCAGGAGCTCCTACGAGCAGTACTTC.